These 2 T cell receptor beta chains share one sample of origin, sequenced in a study of regulatory T cells in long-lasting Graves disease (dated by TCRdb to the early 2020s). Sample time point, as interpreted from the label and publication: newly diagnosed GD, antithyroid drugs for less than 3 months. For both TCR sequencing and RNA sequencing, RNA was extracted from PBMCs in TRIzol. The method was multiplex PCR. For sequencing, an Illumina HiSeq 4000 was employed. TCR beta libraries were built with iRepertoire HTBI primers and Arm-PCR amplification of CDR3 regions. The raw public reads went through TCRdb reprocessing: fastp at Q25, MiXCR clone calling, in-frame beta chains kept. When rows share a CDR3 protein, they turn into one entry using the most common DNA and genes. The sample table shows about 540,000 distinct CDR3 sequences, and roughly 14% are seen once. The ten largest clonotypes hold about 10% of the sample.

These same records also appear under a second study, on T cells in Graves' hyperthyroidism and ophthalmopathy.

This specimen consisted of peripheral blood mononuclear cells (PBMCs), obtained at new diagnosis, from a patient treated with antithyroid drugs. These receptors were taken from a man aged 30 to 39 with Graves disease. Donor details come from another sample of the same person, matched by shared clones.

Points on this clonotype: This clone may be a read error of a much larger clone one base away. This sequence joins TRBV6-1 and TRBJ2-3; the D gene is possibly TRBD2 (6 bases). From germline, CDR1 is MNHNS and CDR2 SASEGT. There are 19 residues in the CDR3. The CDR3 DNA follows: TGTGCCAGCAGTCGAAGGAGGGTTCACCGTTCACAAGCGGCCAGCGAGCAGTCCTTC. Protein: CASSRRRVHRSQAASEQSF.

This clonotype has ten or more counts. V usage is TRBV7-2 and J usage is TRBJ2-7; weak D call: TRBD2 (6 bases). The CDR3 is 15 residues long. Looked up from germline, CDR1 is SGHTA and CDR2 is FQGNSA. The V and J ends lost 5 bases and 2 bases respectively, with 16 bases between them. Here the CDR3 reads CASSTPGLPTYEQYF. The CDR3 coding sequence is TGTGCCAGCAGCACCCCGGGACTCCCGACCTACGAGCAGTACTTC.